This TCR beta chain was obtained from a study of CD8+CD57+ T cells in acquired aplastic anemia. Study at large: Isolated CD4+ and CD8+ cells, once sorted, yielded DNA averaging roughly 3.2 ug.

Genomic DNA, the template, was used for profiling of the TCR beta VDJ and CDR3. One entry per CDR3 protein, called by TCRdb with MiXCR from the reads. Of 150,000 or so distinct CDR3 sequences in the sample, approximately 52% were seen once. The study's findings and limits: Patients and controls shared 25 to 35 CD8+ CDR3 sequences, highly expressed in patients.

Per germline, CDR1 LGHNA and CDR2 YSLEER. Trimming took 0 bases from V and 11 from J; bases not matched to a gene: 7. The CDR3 has 15 amino acids. Before being chosen for sequencing, patients had shown CD8+CD57+ cell expansion by flow cytometry. In all patients, the disease was severe acquired aplastic anemia. A remark on this clonotype: Its antigen is as yet unknown. Just one base apart from a much larger clone, this may be a read error. The CDR3 does not end in the conserved phenylalanine or tryptophan, so this is likely a read error.

The J gene is TRBJ2-1, the V gene TRBV4-3; 10 bases are shared with TRBD2. The sample consisted of sorted CD4+, CD8+, or CD8+CD57+ T cells (not recorded which) from PBMCs. The receptor's source is a human donor with aplastic anemia. Written as DNA, the CDR3 is TGCGCCAGCAGCCAAGATCGGGCTAGCGGGGGACAGCAGTTCCTC. Translating gives CASSQDRASGGQQFL.